This TCR beta chain was captured in a study of blood T cell repertoires in COVID-19. For the study at large: T cells, B-cell-depleted T cells, or PBMCs provided the cDNA or gDNA that served as material.

In Seattle, patients joined the study during active infection and were tracked longitudinally. This clone was observed a single time. V lost 3 bases to trimming and J lost 2 bases, with 9 bases between them. This CDR3 region has 14 residues. The germline V gene encodes CDR1 SGHTA and CDR2 FQGTGA. In the source study's methods: Estimated nucleated cell counts came from reference gene primer amplification. TCRdb's table, derived via immunoSEQ multiplex PCR, lists solely in-frame clones and lacks some. The V and J calls and clone size are taken from that table; D and trimming were inferred from the DNA. Of about 93,000 clones listed, roughly nine tenths are singletons.

The TCR was taken from a man in his sixties with COVID-19, enrolled during active disease. Source material: peripheral blood. The rearrangement uses TRBV7-3 and TRBJ2-3; D gene unclear. The CDR3 sequence: CASSLGAITDTQYF. The CDR3 DNA sequence: TGTGCCAGCAGCTTGGGCGCAATCACAGATACGCAGTATTTT.